Sequencing of this T cell receptor beta chain was carried out in a study of T cell responses to AZD1222 COVID-19 vaccine. CDR3 size: 19 residues. With 4 bases clipped from V and 0 bases from J, the junction kept 11 bases outside the gene matches. Germline assignment: CDR1 LGHNA and CDR2 YNFKEQ. Assay: immunoSEQ multiplex PCR; the TCRdb copy retains only in-frame clones and omits some. The repertoire holds about 120,000 clones, approximately 92% seen once, with approximately 3.1% in the top ten. Study-wide points: Targeting of unmutated variant regions was reportedly seen in nearly half of spike-specific TCRs. Spike as a whole was targeted by vaccine-associated CD4 TCRs, dominant at 160-218 and 743-854. An increase in Spike-specific TCR breadth and depth was observed after two AZD1222 doses. Baseline serology detected seropositivity in only six AZD1222 recipients.

Points on this clone: Its antigen is as yet unknown.

The rearrangement uses TRBV4-2 and TRBJ2-3; the match to TRBD2 covers 12 bases. The TCR originated in an adult in good health. Here the sequenced sample was peripheral blood, taken on day 0 of AZD1222 vaccination. Written as DNA, the CDR3 is TGTGCCAGCAGCCCCGCCGGGACTAGCGGGCCAACTAGCACAGATACGCAGTATTTT. Residues: CASSPAGTSGPTSTDTQYF.